The 31 T cell receptor beta chains listed next were all sequenced from one sample in a study of post-analysis software for immune sequencing data. Study observations and caveats: Included in a set of 5 or 6 TRBV segments more frequent in patients than controls were TRBV5-6, TRBV5-1 and TRBV20-1.

cDNA libraries for TCR beta contained unique molecular identifiers. MiXCR, run by TCRdb on the PCR reads, gives a single entry per CDR3 protein. The sample shows some 500,000 distinct CDR3 sequences, 40% to 55% of them seen only once. The antigens of these receptors remain unknown. The material sequenced was blood. Receptors were obtained from a girl under 18 with multiple sclerosis.

This clonotype was recorded a few times. Here the CDR3 reads CASSFSGLDTQYF. CDR3 nucleotides: TGTGCCAGCAGCTTTTCAGGGTTGGATACGCAGTATTTT. The chain is built from TRBV7-9 and TRBJ2-3, with a possible D match to TRBD1 (5 bases). CDR1 SEHNR and CDR2 FQNEAQ come from the germline V gene (reference sequence). Trimming removed 3 bases from V and 6 bases from J, with 10 bases in between. The CDR3 sequence is 13 residues long.

This clonotype was seen a few times. V is TRBV6-5 and J is TRBJ2-1; TRBD2 agrees at 9 bases. Germline V gives CDR1 MNHEY, CDR2 SVGAGI. The junction had 11 bases not matched to a gene; V was cut back by 5 bases and J by 6 bases. The CDR3 contains 16 residues. CDR3 in amino acids: CASSNPFAGGSNEQFF. In DNA form, the CDR3 reads TGTGCCAGCAGTAACCCGTTTGCGGGAGGGTCCAATGAGCAGTTCTTC.

The chain carries TRBV4-1 and TRBJ2-3; D possibly corresponds to TRBD1 (6 bases). The CDR3 length is 14 residues. Germline assignment: CDR1 MGHRA and CDR2 YSYEKL. The V end lost 3 bases, the J end lost 0 bases, and 7 bases lay between the germline ends. The CDR3 sequence: CASSHQGSTDTQYF. In nucleotides, the CDR3 is TGCGCCAGCAGCCATCAGGGGAGCACAGATACGCAGTATTTT.

The chain combines TRBV7-2 with TRBJ2-5; the match to TRBD2 covers 12 bases. Germline CDR1 SGHTA, CDR2 FQGNSA. The CDR3 is 16 amino acids. V gave up 5 bases and J gave up 2 bases; unmatched junction bases: 6. CDR3 coding DNA: TGTGCCAGCAGCCCTGGACTAGCGGGGCCACAAGAGACCCAGTACTTC. Protein: CASSPGLAGPQETQYF.

The genes are TRBV5-1 and TRBJ2-7; 9 bases fit TRBD1. Germline CDR1 and CDR2: SGHRS and YFSETQ. The CDR3 spans 15 residues. V shed 4 bases, J shed 2 bases, and the junction held 7 bases outside the gene matches. CDR3: CASSKTGTGPYEQYF. The CDR3 DNA reads as TGCGCCAGCAGCAAAACCGGGACAGGGCCCTACGAGCAGTACTTC.

This sequence joins TRBV6-5 and TRBJ1-5, with D unclear. The germline gives CDR1 MNHEY, CDR2 SVGAGI. Deletions cut 6 bases from V and 4 bases from J, with 10 bases between. This CDR3 spans 13 amino acids. DNA for the CDR3: TGTGCCAGCAGCTACGGTATGAATCAGCCCCAGCATTTT. Its translation is CASSYGMNQPQHF.

This clonotype was detected only a few times. The chain is built from TRBV4-3 and TRBJ2-3; 8 bases are shared with TRBD2. V gave up 0 bases and J gave up 5 bases; unmatched junction bases: 4. CDR3 length: 15 residues. Germline CDR1 LGHNA, CDR2 YSLEER. This CDR3 reads CASSQDRLAGDTQYF. CDR3 bases: TGCGCCAGCAGCCAAGATCGGCTAGCGGGAGATACGCAGTATTTT.

This clonotype has only a few counts. Written as DNA, the CDR3 is TGTGCCAGCAGCTTGCGGCAGGGGGCTGGGCAAGAGACCCAGTACTTC. It specifies CASSLRQGAGQETQYF. The genes are TRBV5-5 and TRBJ2-5, with 8 bases fitting TRBD1. J gave up 2 bases and V 1 base, and 7 bases lay outside the gene matches. Germline V gene data show CDR1 as SGHKS and CDR2 as YYEKEE (reference sequence). The CDR3 runs 16 residues. The variable domain in full, completed from reference TRBV5-5 and TRBJ2-5, reads DAGVTQSPTHLIKTRGQQVTLRCSPISGHKSVSWYQQVLGQGPQFIFQYYEKEERGRGNFPDRFSARQFPNYSSELNVNALLLGDSALYLCASSLRQGAGQETQYFGPGTRLLVL.

The chain links TRBV27 to TRBJ2-7; D call uncertain. V gave up 1 base and J gave up 0 bases, with 4 bases separating them. Germline loops: CDR1 MNHEY, CDR2 SMNVEV (reference sequence). This CDR3 spans 13 amino acids. DNA for the CDR3: TGTGCCAGCAGTTTATGGTCCTCCTACGAGCAGTACTTC. It is translated as CASSLWSSYEQYF.

The table lists this clonotype with a few counts. The chain links TRBV12-3 or TRBV12-4 to TRBJ2-1; 7 positions agree with TRBD1. CDR3 size: 13 residues. V trimming: 6 bases; J trimming: 3 bases; junction bases outside the gene matches: 2. The DNA of the CDR3 is TGTGCCAGCAGCGGGACAGTCTACAATGAGCAGTTCTTC. Amino acid sequence: CASSGTVYNEQFF.

The chain carries TRBV5-4 and TRBJ2-7; D is perhaps TRBD1 (6 bases). Germline V CDR1 and CDR2: SGHNT, YYREEE (reference sequence). The CDR3 is made up of 14 amino acids. Trimming left V 4 bases short and J 1 base short, with 12 bases between. CDR3 DNA sequence: TGTGCCAGCAGCCGGACAGTGGAATCCTACGAGCAGTACTTC. This codes for CASSRTVESYEQYF. The full variable domain, rest sourced from reference TRBV5-4 and TRBJ2-7, is ETGVTQSPTHLIKTRGQQVTLRCSSQSGHNTVSWYQQALGQGPQFIFQYYREEENGRGNFPPRFSGLQFPNYSSELNVNALELDDSALYLCASSRTVESYEQYFGPGTRLTVT.

The table lists this clonotype with a few counts. This rearrangement joins TRBV12-3 or TRBV12-4 to TRBJ2-5; 9 bases align to TRBD2. The CDR3 length is 13 residues. V lost 10 bases to trimming and J lost 4 bases; unmatched junction nucleotides: 7. In DNA form, the CDR3 reads TGTGCCACCGGGACTAGCCTTGTAGAGACCCAGTACTTC. As protein: CATGTSLVETQYF.

This clonotype was recorded at least ten times. At one boundary the junction diverges from the germline segment, which might be a read error. The chain has TRBV6-6 and TRBJ2-5, with 7 nucleotides matching TRBD1. The CDR3 has 13 residues. CDR1 and CDR2 from the germline V gene are MNHNY and SVGAGI (reference sequence). In nucleotides, the CDR3 is TGCGCCAGCAGCTTAACAGGGGTGGAGACCCAGTACTTC. It codes for CASSLTGVETQYF.

The CDR3 loop is CASSLVADSNQPQHF. The CDR3 nucleotides read TGTGCCAGCAGCTTGGTTGCAGATAGCAATCAGCCCCAGCATTTT. The chain has TRBV7-2 and TRBJ1-5; D ambiguous. This CDR3 has 15 residues. Germline V lookup: CDR1 SGHTA, CDR2 FQGNSA. Trimming pared 3 bases from V and 0 bases from J, leaving 9 bases between.

The rearrangement uses TRBV5-5 and TRBJ2-6, with D possibly being TRBD1 (5 bases). Germline lookup yields CDR1 SGHKS and CDR2 YYEKEE (reference sequence). The CDR3 is 15 residues long. V was trimmed by 0 bases and J by 2 bases, leaving 6 bases between them. The CDR3 nucleotides are TGTGCCAGCAGCTTGGTCAGGGCTGGGGCCAACGTCCTGACTTTC. It codes for CASSLVRAGANVLTF.

This clonotype has just a few counts. The chain employs TRBV3-1 and TRBJ2-7; 8 positions match TRBD2. The CDR3 has 15 residues. Germline CDR1 reads LGHDT; CDR2 reads YNNKEL (reference sequence). V gave up 4 bases and J gave up 1 base; unmatched junction bases: 6. The CDR3 nucleotides are TGTGCCAGCAGCCCCAGGACTAGCTGGTCCTACGAGCAGTACTTC. Amino acids: CASSPRTSWSYEQYF.

This clonotype was picked up a small number of times. This rearrangement joins TRBV20-1 to TRBJ1-2; D may be TRBD1 (5 bases). CDR1 and CDR2 from the germline V gene are DFQATT and SNEGSKA (reference sequence). CDR3 length equals 12 residues. The V end lost 6 bases, the J end lost 4 bases, and 12 bases lay between the germline ends. CDR3 sequence (DNA): TGCAGTGCCCCAGACAGAGTCTATGGCTACACCTTC. Protein: CSAPDRVYGYTF.

The V gene is TRBV7-2, the J gene TRBJ2-4, with 8 bases fitting TRBD2. V lost 5 bases to trimming and J lost 1 base; unmatched junction nucleotides: 7. CDR1 and CDR2 from the germline V gene are SGHTA and FQGNSA. The CDR3 loop spans 16 amino acids. The CDR3 reads CASSPGLARAKNIQYF. CDR3 sequence (DNA): TGTGCCAGCAGCCCTGGACTAGCTCGGGCCAAAAACATTCAGTACTTC. The whole variable domain, remainder taken from reference TRBV7-2 and TRBJ2-4, is GAGVSQSPSNKVTEKGKDVELRCDPISGHTALYWYRQSLGQGLEFLIYFQGNSAPDKSGLPSDRFSAERTGGSVSTLTIQRTQQEDSAVYLCASSPGLARAKNIQYFGAGTRLSVL.

The V and J genes are TRBV10-3 and TRBJ2-1; 7 bases agree with TRBD2. V lost 7 bases to trimming and J lost 7 bases; unmatched junction nucleotides: 1. The CDR3 extends over 11 amino acids. Germline V gene lookup returns CDR1 ENHRY and CDR2 SYGVKD. The chain's CDR3 is CAIMGGNEQFF. CDR3 coding DNA: TGTGCCATCATGGGGGGGAATGAGCAGTTCTTC.

This clonotype has only a few counts. The DNA for the CDR3 is TGTGCCAGCAGCTTAGCACCCGCTAGCGGGAGCGAGACCCAGTACTTC. It encodes CASSLAPASGSETQYF. V usage is TRBV7-2 and J usage is TRBJ2-5, with 10 bases fitting TRBD2. With V trimmed by 0 bases and J by 5 bases, 6 bases remained unmatched. CDR3 length: 16 amino acids. The V gene's germline CDR1 is SGHTA and CDR2 FQGNSA.

The chain uses TRBV6-5 and TRBJ1-3, with TRBD1 matching 7 bases. Germline V gene sequence: CDR1 MNHEY, CDR2 SVGAGI. The length of the CDR3 is 15 residues. Trimming took 6 bases from V and 0 from J; bases not matched to a gene: 5. CDR3 amino acids: CASSRGQYSGNTIYF. The CDR3 region has the DNA TGTGCCAGCAGCCGGGGACAGTACTCTGGAAACACCATATATTTT.

The rearrangement joins TRBV7-2 to TRBJ2-1; D perhaps matches TRBD2 (5 bases). CDR3 size: 12 residues. V was shortened by 4 bases and J by 6 bases, with 7 bases between the two germline ends. Germline V CDR1 and CDR2: SGHTA, FQGNSA. The CDR3: CASSSTINEQFF. The DNA for the CDR3 is TGTGCCAGCAGCTCGACTATCAATGAGCAGTTCTTC.

The chain uses TRBV20-1 and TRBJ1-2; maybe TRBD1 (5 bases). CDR1 is DFQATT and CDR2 is SNEGSKA in the germline V gene (reference sequence). This CDR3 region has 15 residues. V lost 4 bases and J lost 4, with 19 bases in between. In DNA, the CDR3 is TGCAGTGCTATTCGCGGGGGTGGCAGAGGCTATGGCTACACCTTC. Protein product: CSAIRGGGRGYGYTF.

The CDR3 region has the DNA TGTGCCAGCAGCTTAGTAACAGGGGGCGAGGTCCAAGAGACCCAGTACTTC. The encoded protein is CASSLVTGGEVQETQYF. This chain connects TRBV11-2 to TRBJ2-5, with TRBD1 identical over 9 bases. The germline CDR1 and CDR2 sequences are SGHAT and FQNNGV. The CDR3 runs 17 residues. With V trimmed by 1 base and J by 1 base, 7 bases remained unmatched.

The V call is TRBV15, the J call TRBJ2-6; possible D gene TRBD1, 6 bases. V was cut by 4 bases and J by 1 base, with 11 bases left in between. The CDR3 has 16 residues. Germline CDR1 LNHNV, CDR2 YYDKDF (reference sequence). The CDR3 nucleotides are TGTGCCACCAGCACTGTAGACAGGTCTGGGGCCAACGTCCTGACTTTC. This gives the protein CATSTVDRSGANVLTF.

The chain joins TRBV5-6 to TRBJ2-6; D could derive from TRBD1 or TRBD2 (5 bases each). The CDR3 consists of 16 residues. V lost 4 bases and J lost 6, with 17 bases in between. CDR1 is SGHDT and CDR2 is YYEEEE in the germline V gene. CDR3 amino acids: CASSQTPGHKANVLTF. CDR3 DNA: TGTGCCAGCAGCCAGACTCCGGGGCACAAGGCCAACGTCCTGACTTTC.

This clonotype was seen more than once but under ten times. The CDR3 is CASSLRTASGNIQYF. Here the CDR3 DNA reads TGTGCCAGCAGTCTCCGGACGGCTTCTGGAAACATTCAGTACTTC. The V gene is TRBV28, the J gene TRBJ2-4; D is uncertain. Between the trimmed V and J ends, which lost 5 bases and 6 bases, there was a span of 17 bases. This CDR3 is 15 amino acids long. Looked up from germline, CDR1 is MDHEN and CDR2 is SYDVKM.

This clonotype was seen more than once but under ten times. The V call is TRBV5-1, the J call TRBJ1-6; TRBD1 is a possible D gene (5 bases). The length of the CDR3 is 15 residues. CDR1 and CDR2 (germline): SGHRS, YFSETQ. The germline V and J ends were trimmed by 4 bases and 8 bases, with 16 bases remaining between them. The CDR3 DNA reads as TGCGCCAGCAGCGCGGGACTGAGTAGAGATTCACCCCTCCACTTT. It yields the protein CASSAGLSRDSPLHF.

This clonotype was counted only a few times. The chain joins TRBV3-1 to TRBJ1-1; D perhaps matches TRBD1 (5 bases). From germline, CDR1 is LGHDT and CDR2 YNNKEL (reference sequence). V was clipped by 1 base and J by 0 bases, with 12 bases between them. The CDR3 runs 16 residues. This chain's CDR3 is CASSQVGGTMNTEAFF. The CDR3 nucleotides read TGTGCCAGCAGCCAAGTTGGGGGTACCATGAACACTGAAGCTTTCTTT. The full variable domain, with the rest looked up from reference TRBV3-1 and TRBJ1-1, is DTAVSQTPKYLVTQMGNDKSIKCEQNLGHDTMYWYKQDSKKFLKIMFSYNNKELIINETVPNRFSPKSPDKAHLNLHINSLELGDSAVYFCASSQVGGTMNTEAFFGQGTRLTVV.

This clonotype was counted only a few times. The CDR3 here is CASSPAGTGDGYTF. In DNA, the CDR3 is TGTGCCAGCTCACCTGCCGGGACAGGGGATGGCTACACCTTC. The genes are TRBV18 and TRBJ1-2; 10 bases agree with TRBD1. There are 14 residues in the CDR3. Germline trimming cut 3 bases from V and 6 bases from J; bases unmatched to any gene: 4. Germline values: CDR1 KGHSH, CDR2 LQKENI.

The chain has TRBV6-6 and TRBJ2-1, with 7 nucleotides matching TRBD2. CDR1 MNHNY and CDR2 SVGAGI come from the germline V gene (reference sequence). With V trimmed by 6 bases and J by 7 bases, 6 bases remained unmatched. There are 13 residues in the CDR3. CDR3 protein: CASSPLLANEQFF. CDR3 sequence (DNA): TGTGCCAGCAGCCCATTACTAGCGAATGAGCAGTTCTTC.